This TCR beta chain was sequenced for a study of blood T cell repertoires in COVID-19 (dated by TCRdb to between 2020 and 2021). Study-level background: The collaborator samples originated in the United States, Italy and Spain and spanned the acute and convalescent phases of COVID-19. The prospective study material was composed of cDNA or gDNA derived from T cells, B-cell-depleted T cells, or PBMCs. Subjects who had been exposed to COVID-19, were actively infected with it, or had recovered from it provided the deeply sampled blood TCRbeta repertoires that made up the dataset. A freely available public database, intended as a resource for researchers studying the immune response to SARS-CoV-2, is where the repertoires were released. The samples were drawn from the first 160 participants of the ongoing ImmuneRACE study and from under 1,500 subjects provided by 6 global collaborators. The sample metadata nearly always contained a de-identified subject ID, COVID-19 status, age in years and sex. Where available, HLA class I and class II types were taken from metadata supplied by the sample provider and were not determined by assay-based typing. Broader findings and caveats from the paper: The amount of clinical and demographic metadata varied by source and participant and was provided uncurated.

V is clipped by 0 bases and J by 3 bases, and the sequence between their germline boundaries is 12 bases long. From cysteine to phenylalanine, the CDR3 is 15 amino acids long. Here the CDR3 DNA is all that survives: 45 bases in frame from base 1. Per the germline V gene, MGHRA is the CDR1 and YSYEKL is the CDR2. To note about this clone: Its antigen remains undetermined. One base away there is no much larger clone; base qualities are not given.

TCRbeta CDR3 regions were amplified from genomic DNA by means of the immunoSEQ Assay, a bias-controlled multiplex PCR. Per the source publication's procedure: The number of nucleated cells in each sample was estimated from the amplification of reference gene primers within the assay. To quantify the absolute abundance of each unique TCRbeta CDR3 rearrangement, sequence reads were collapsed and filtered. Productive Simpson clonality was computed per sample as the square root of Simpson's diversity index over productive rearrangements. TCRdb limited this immuneACCESS table to in-frame rearrangements with V and J called. A share of clones is missing; checked studies link under half to unresolved V genes, and the rest is unexplained. V, J and clone size were drawn from that table, and D and trimming were deduced from the DNA. The sample yields around 150,000 clones; roughly 80% were counted once. The top ten clonotypes cover roughly 8.6% of the sample.

Each collaborating institution followed its own protocols to collect whole blood in K2EDTA tubes. For TCRbeta analysis, collaborator samples were shipped as frozen whole blood, as isolated PBMCs, or as DNA extracted from either sample type. The receptor's source is a man aged 50-60 years with active or convalescent COVID-19. The sequenced sample was peripheral blood. The chain couples TRBV4-1 to TRBJ2-7, with the D gene uncertain. CDR3 region: CASSQDLTQDYEQYF. The base sequence is TGCGCCAGCAGCCAAGATCTTACGCAGGACTACGAGCAGTACTTC.